A selection of T cell receptor beta chains follows, all from one sample in a study of cytomegalovirus exposure and HLA in healthy donors. The method was immunoSEQ multiplex PCR; TCRdb's version includes in-frame clones alone and lacks a portion of them. The top ten clones hold about 2.1% of a sample with about 72,000 clones, 94% of them seen once. Sequencing was done on a sample of PBMCs. These receptor sequences come from a young woman in good health and CMV-seropositive. CDR3s include the opening cysteine and the closing phenylalanine or tryptophan. A D gene is named only where the DNA matches it firmly. Only some rows state a clone size, as once, few, many or a class for expanded clones.

V,D,size,J,DNA,CDR3
TRBV2,TRBD2,NA,TRBJ2-1,TGTGCCAGCAGTGATTTGGTTCGTGGGACTAGCTCAACGGGTGAGCAGTTCTTC,CASSDLVRGTSSTGEQFF
TRBV2,NA,NA,TRBJ2-5,TGTGCCAGCAATGGCTTCGGGGGTTCGGCGACCCAGTACTTC,CASNGFGGSATQYF
TRBV16,TRBD1,NA,TRBJ2-5,TGTGCCAGCAGCGTGACAGGGGATCAAGAGACCCAGTACTTC,CASSVTGDQETQYF
TRBV4-2,TRBD1,NA,TRBJ2-5,TGTGCCAGCAGCCAACGGACAGGGGGTCAAGAGACCCAGTACTTC,CASSQRTGGQETQYF
TRBV11-3,NA,NA,TRBJ2-1,TGTGCCAGCAGCCCTAACGGGTTGACTGATTACAATGAGCAGTTCTTC,CASSPNGLTDYNEQFF
TRBV2,NA,NA,TRBJ1-3,TGTGCCAGCGGGAGGGTAGATGGAAACACCATATATTTT,CASGRVDGNTIYF
TRBV18,NA,NA,TRBJ1-5,TGTGCCAGCTCACCCAGCCACAGGGAACAGCCCCAGCATTTT,CASSPSHREQPQHF
TRBV18,NA,NA,TRBJ2-2,TGTGCCAGCTCCCCCTCGGTGGCGAACACCGGGGAGCTGTTTTTT,CASSPSVANTGELFF
TRBV5-5,TRBD1,NA,TRBJ2-3,TGTGCCAGCAGCTTGGGGACAGGGGCATACGCAGATACGCAGTATTTT,CASSLGTGAYADTQYF
TRBV5-4,NA,NA,TRBJ1-2,TGTGCCAGCAGCTCGACAGCGAACTATGGCTACACCTTC,CASSSTANYGYTF
TRBV5-6,TRBD1,NA,TRBJ2-7,TGTGCCAGCAGCCAGACAGGGCGAAACTCCTACGAGCAGTACTTC,CASSQTGRNSYEQYF
TRBV2,NA,NA,TRBJ2-1,TGTGCCAGCAGGGAGACTAGGTCCCTGCGGAGAAGTAATGAGCAGTTCTTC,CASRETRSLRRSNEQFF
TRBV7-2,NA,once,TRBJ2-7,TGTGCCAGCAGCTTAGCCGGGTCCTACGAGCAGTACTTC,CASSLAGSYEQYF
TRBV6-5,TRBD2,NA,TRBJ2-1,TGTGCCAGCAGCATAGCGGGGGGCCCGAATGAGCAGTTCTTC,CASSIAGGPNEQFF
TRBV6-1,NA,NA,TRBJ2-7,TGTGCCAGCAGTGAAGGTAGAAAGAGTTTCTACGAGCAGTACTTC,CASSEGRKSFYEQYF
TRBV4-3,NA,NA,TRBJ2-7,TGCGCCAGCAGCCAAGATTCAGGGTACGCCTACGAGCAGTACTTC,CASSQDSGYAYEQYF
TRBV19,NA,NA,TRBJ2-6,TGTGCCAGTAGTATAGATCTAGACGGCGTCCTGACTTTC,CASSIDLDGVLTF
TRBV19,TRBD1,once,TRBJ2-7,TGTGCCAGTATGGGGGACAGGATCGAGCAGTACTTC,CASMGDRIEQYF
TRBV6-6,NA,NA,TRBJ2-3,TGTGCCAGCAGTCAAGGGGGGGGGCAGACAGATACGCAGTATTTT,CASSQGGGQTDTQYF
TRBV6-1,TRBD1,NA,TRBJ2-5,TGTGCCAGCAGTGAAGCGTCGTGGGGGACAGGAGCCGCCTGGGGAGAGACCCAGTACTTC,CASSEASWGTGAAWGETQYF
TRBV7-6,NA,NA,TRBJ1-6,TGTGCCAGCAGCTTAGGGCCGCCTAGCTCCTATAATTCACCCCTCCACTTT,CASSLGPPSSYNSPLHF
TRBV2,NA,NA,TRBJ1-2,TGTGCCAGCAGTGACCGTGGGACTGCCTACACCTTC,CASSDRGTAYTF
TRBV4-1,NA,NA,TRBJ1-2,TGCGCCAGCAGCCAAGCGGCAATACAGGGCTATGGCTACACCTTC,CASSQAAIQGYGYTF